This T cell receptor beta chain emerged from a study of Tregs in tolerant kidney transplant recipients. Study-wide results and limits: No direct test of biological reproducibility was done here.

A remark on this clone: Its antigen remains unidentified.

Produced via immunoSEQ multiplex PCR; TCRdb's table is partial and in-frame only. The repertoire includes some 60,000 clones, over 70% of them detected once, and around 5.2% sits in the top ten. The sequencing sample was made of CD4+ T cells from blood. This clonotype originated in a human donor in good health.

This CDR3 is CASSRGADNHAQHF. For the CDR3, the DNA is TGTGCCAGCAGCCGGGGGGCAGATAATCATGCCCAGCATTTT. The chain employs TRBV6-5 and TRBJ1-5; possibly TRBD1 for D (6 bases). Germline values: CDR1 MNHEY, CDR2 SVGAGI. The CDR3 contains 14 residues. V was pared by 6 bases and J by 11 bases, with 20 bases between.